This T cell receptor (beta chain) was retrieved from a study of cytomegalovirus exposure and HLA in healthy donors. Study observations and caveats: Indistinguishability led to the exclusion of some V segments, TRBV6-2 and TRBV6-3 included.

Primers: 60 Vbeta forward and 13 Jbeta reverse. Some clones are missing from TCRdb's copy, which holds only in-frame ones; the method was immunoSEQ multiplex PCR. This table holds approximately 70,000 clones, around two thirds found once. V lost 7 bases and J 7 bases, leaving 16 bases between the germline ends. Per the germline V gene, CDR1 is MDHEN and CDR2 is SYDVKM. The CDR3 covers 13 residues. Comments on this clone: No antigen is known for it.

The J gene is TRBJ1-2, the V gene TRBV28; TRBD1 might be the D (5 bases). The specimen was PBMCs. The clonotype comes from a woman between 45 and 65 years old in good health and CMV-seropositive. The CDR3, as DNA: TGTGCCAGCACCCAGGGCAGGGAGGGTGGCTACACCTTC. Translating it yields CASTQGREGGYTF.